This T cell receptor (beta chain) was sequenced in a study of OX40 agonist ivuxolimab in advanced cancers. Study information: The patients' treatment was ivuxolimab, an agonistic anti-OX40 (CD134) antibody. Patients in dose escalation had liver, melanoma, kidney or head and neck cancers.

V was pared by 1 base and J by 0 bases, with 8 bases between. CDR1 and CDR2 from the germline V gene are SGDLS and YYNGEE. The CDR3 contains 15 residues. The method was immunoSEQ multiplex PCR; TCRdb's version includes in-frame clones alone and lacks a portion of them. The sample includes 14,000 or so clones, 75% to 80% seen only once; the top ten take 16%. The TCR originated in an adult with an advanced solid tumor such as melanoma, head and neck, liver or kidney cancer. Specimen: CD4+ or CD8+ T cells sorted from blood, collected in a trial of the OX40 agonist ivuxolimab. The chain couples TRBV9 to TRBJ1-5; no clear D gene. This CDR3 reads CASSVWADSNQPQHF. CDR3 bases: TGTGCCAGCAGCGTATGGGCAGATAGCAATCAGCCCCAGCATTTT.